Listed below are T cell receptor beta chains from one sample, sequenced in a study of regulatory T cells. Assay: immunoSEQ multiplex PCR; the TCRdb copy retains only in-frame clones and omits some. This table holds tens of thousands of clones, around 91% found once. Sequenced sample: conventional CD4+ T cells sorted from blood. These receptors came from a person aged 18 to 30 with CD3G deficiency. CDR3s include the opening cysteine and the closing phenylalanine or tryptophan. The D gene is left open where the match is weak. Size tells how often a clone was seen (once, few, many) or the class of an expanded clone, and some rows leave it out.

TRBV28,TRBJ1-1,-,-,TGTGCCAGCAGTGGGGCGGGGTACCAGAACACTGAAGCTTTCTTT,CASSGAGYQNTEAFF
TRBV5-1,TRBJ2-1,-,-,TGCGCCAGCAGGGCACAAAGCTCCTACAATGAGCAGTTCTTC,CASRAQSSYNEQFF
TRBV6-5,TRBJ2-1,-,TRBD2,TGTGCCCGCCTCCCCCGCGGGAGTGGGGATGAGCAGTTCTTC,CARLPRGSGDEQFF
TRBV5-1,TRBJ2-2,-,-,TGCGCCAGCAGCTCCACAGGTTTCACCGGGGAGCTGTTTTTT,CASSSTGFTGELFF
TRBV5-1,TRBJ2-2,-,-,TGCGCCAGCAGCCCTACCCTCCCCCACACCGGGGAGCTGTTTTTT,CASSPTLPHTGELFF
TRBV6-6,TRBJ1-2,-,-,TGTGCCAGCAGTTATCAGGGGCGAGACTATGGCTACACCTTC,CASSYQGRDYGYTF
TRBV19,TRBJ2-2,-,-,TGTGCCAGTAGTATTCCCGACACCGGGGAGCTGTTTTTT,CASSIPDTGELFF
TRBV7-8,TRBJ2-1,-,TRBD1,TGTGCCAGCAGCTACTTAACCGGGACAGTCTCCTACAATGAGCAGTTCTTC,CASSYLTGTVSYNEQFF
TRBV18,TRBJ2-5,-,-,TGTGCCAGCTCACCACAGGGACGAGAGACCCAGTACTTC,CASSPQGRETQYF
TRBV6-6,TRBJ2-7,-,TRBD1,TGTGCCAGCAGTTTTGGACAGGACTACGAGCAGTACTTC,CASSFGQDYEQYF
TRBV28,TRBJ2-1,-,-,TGTGCCAGCAGTTTATCAGGCCTAGCGAGCTCCTACAATGAGCAGTTCTTC,CASSLSGLASSYNEQFF
TRBV18,TRBJ2-2,-,-,TGTGCCAGCTCACTTCAGCCCACCGGGGAGCTGTTTTTT,CASSLQPTGELFF
TRBV7-9,TRBJ2-3,-,-,TGTGCCAGCAGCTTAGATCTCCGCACAGATACGCAGTATTTT,CASSLDLRTDTQYF
TRBV18,TRBJ2-7,-,-,TGTGCCAGCTCACTGGGGGGCCAGGCCGAGCAGTACTTC,CASSLGGQAEQYF
TRBV6-6,TRBJ1-1,-,-,TGTGCCAGCAGTGCCCGGGGGGCCACTGAAGCTTTCTTT,CASSARGATEAFF
TRBV7-9,TRBJ2-5,-,-,TGTGCCAGCAGCATTGCCGGCCTGATAGAGACCCAGTACTTC,CASSIAGLIETQYF
TRBV6-1,TRBJ2-7,-,-,TGTGCCAGCAGCACAGTACGGTCATACGAGCAGTACTTC,CASSTVRSYEQYF
TRBV28,TRBJ2-2,-,TRBD1,TGTGCCAGCAGTCCGACAGGGGGGAGCACCGGGGAGCTGTTTTTT,CASSPTGGSTGELFF
TRBV28,TRBJ2-7,-,TRBD2,TGTGCCAGCACCTCCTCGACTAGCGGGGGGACCTACGAGCAGTACTTC,CASTSSTSGGTYEQYF
TRBV5-1,TRBJ2-1,-,-,TGCGCCAGCAGTAGAGGGAGACAAAATGAGCAGTTCTTC,CASSRGRQNEQFF
TRBV5-1,TRBJ1-2,-,-,TGCGCCAGCAGCTTGGCCGGTTATGGCTACACCTTC,CASSLAGYGYTF
TRBV28,TRBJ2-7,-,-,TGTGCCAGCAGTTTTCCGGCAGGGCGAAACGAGCAGTACTTC,CASSFPAGRNEQYF
TRBV5-1,TRBJ2-3,once,-,TGCGCCAGCAGCTTGAAGGGTGCTAGCACAGATACGCAGTATTTT,CASSLKGASTDTQYF
TRBV11-2,TRBJ2-3,-,-,TGTGCCAGCAGCTTGTCCGGTAGTACAGATACGCAGTATTTT,CASSLSGSTDTQYF
TRBV18,TRBJ2-7,-,-,TGTGCCAGCTCACCCGACTTGAGCTCCTACGAGCAGTACTTC,CASSPDLSSYEQYF
TRBV5-1,TRBJ2-3,-,-,TGCGCCAGCAGCTTGGTTCCAGAAAGCACAGATACGCAGTATTTT,CASSLVPESTDTQYF
TRBV28,TRBJ1-1,-,TRBD1,TGTGCCAGCAGTTTGGGCGGGACAGGGAACACTGAAGCTTTCTTT,CASSLGGTGNTEAFF
TRBV19,TRBJ2-1,-,TRBD1,TGTGCCAGTAGTAAACCGGGACAGGGTAGGAATGAGCAGTTCTTC,CASSKPGQGRNEQFF
TRBV5-1,TRBJ1-1,-,TRBD1,TGCGCCAGCAGCTCGAGACAGGGGGCGGTTGAAGCTTTCTTT,CASSSRQGAVEAFF
TRBV28,TRBJ1-5,-,TRBD1,TGTGCCAGCAGTTTATTCCGGGACAGGTTTAATCAGCCCCAGCATTTT,CASSLFRDRFNQPQHF
TRBV5-1,TRBJ2-2,-,-,TGCGCCAGCAGCCCGGGACCCGACGGGGAGCTGTTTTTT,CASSPGPDGELFF
TRBV28,TRBJ2-1,-,TRBD2,TGTGCCAGCAGTTTCTCACTAGCGGGAGGCAATGAGCAGTTCTTC,CASSFSLAGGNEQFF
TRBV28,TRBJ2-7,-,TRBD2,TGTGCCAGCAGTCTAGCGGGAGGGCCCCACGAGCAGTACTTC,CASSLAGGPHEQYF
TRBV18,TRBJ2-7,-,-,TGTGCCAGCTCACCTGCAGGGGCGGGTGAGCAGTACTTC,CASSPAGAGEQYF
TRBV5-1,TRBJ2-3,-,-,TGCGCCAGCAGACGGGACCTCAGAGATACGCAGTATTTT,CASRRDLRDTQYF
TRBV7-9,TRBJ2-3,-,-,TGTGCCAGCAGCTTAGTGTCTAGCACAGATACGCAGTATTTT,CASSLVSSTDTQYF
TRBV11-3,TRBJ1-5,once,-,TGTGCCAGCACCTTAGGAGGTGTGGAGGGAAGGGGCCATCAGCCCCAGCATTTT,CASTLGGVEGRGHQPQHF
TRBV5-1,TRBJ1-2,-,TRBD1,TGCGCCAGCAGCTCCGGACAGGGGGCGAACTATGGCTACACCTTC,CASSSGQGANYGYTF
TRBV10-3,TRBJ1-1,-,-,TGTGCCATCAAGTGGGACCGGAAAGCTGAAGCTTTCTTT,CAIKWDRKAEAFF
TRBV6-5,TRBJ1-2,-,TRBD1,TGTGCCAGCAGCCCCAGGGGGGCCTCCGGCTACACCTTC,CASSPRGASGYTF
TRBV7-8,TRBJ2-6,-,TRBD2,TGTGCCAGCAGCCCCCGGGGAGGGGCTAATCTGGGTTCTGGGGCCAACGTCCTGACTTTC,CASSPRGGANLGSGANVLTF
TRBV6-1,TRBJ2-7,-,-,TGTGCCAGCAGTGAAAGCAGCTACGAGCAGTACTTC,CASSESSYEQYF
TRBV7-8,TRBJ2-6,few,-,TGTGCCAGCAGCTTAGGAGGGGTCGGGGCCAACGTCCTGACTTTC,CASSLGGVGANVLTF